This T cell receptor (beta chain) is from a study of shared clonotypes between healthy human individuals. Measured with immunoSEQ multiplex PCR; TCRdb has only the in-frame clones, and not every one. The sample has millions of clones, 85% to 95% seen once; the top ten hold more than 0.1%. The investigators split CD4+ cells into a CD45RA+ naive subset and a CD45RA-negative memory subset. This TCR was recovered from a man aged 18 to 29 in good health. The sequencing sample was made of naive CD4+ T cells sorted from blood. Noted subset: CD45RA+ positively selected.

CDR3 DNA sequence: TGTGCCATCAGTGAACTAGTCCTCTCCTACGAGCAGTACTTC. Translating it yields CAISELVLSYEQYF. This chain joins TRBV10-3 and TRBJ2-7, with D perhaps TRBD2 (5 bases). The CDR3 contains 14 residues. The V and J ends lost 3 bases and 0 bases respectively, with 9 bases between them. CDR1 and CDR2 (germline): ENHRY, SYGVKD.